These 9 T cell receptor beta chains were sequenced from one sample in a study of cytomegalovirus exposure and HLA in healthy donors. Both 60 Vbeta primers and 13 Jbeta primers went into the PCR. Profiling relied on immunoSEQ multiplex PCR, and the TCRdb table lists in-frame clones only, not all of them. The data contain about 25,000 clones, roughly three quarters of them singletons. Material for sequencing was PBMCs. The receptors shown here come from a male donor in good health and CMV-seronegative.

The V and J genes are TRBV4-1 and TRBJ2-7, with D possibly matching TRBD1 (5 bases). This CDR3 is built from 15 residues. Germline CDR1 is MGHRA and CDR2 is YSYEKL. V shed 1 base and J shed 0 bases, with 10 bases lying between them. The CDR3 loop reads CASSQGQGLSYEQYF. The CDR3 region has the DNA TGCGCCAGCAGCCAAGGTCAGGGTCTCTCCTACGAGCAGTACTTC.

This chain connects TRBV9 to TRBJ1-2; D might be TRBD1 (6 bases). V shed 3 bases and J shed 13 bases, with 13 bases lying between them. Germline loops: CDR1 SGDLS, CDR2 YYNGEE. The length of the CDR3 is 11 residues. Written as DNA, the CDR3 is TGTGCCAGCAGCGCGGACAGTGCCCTCACCTTC. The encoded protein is CASSADSALTF.

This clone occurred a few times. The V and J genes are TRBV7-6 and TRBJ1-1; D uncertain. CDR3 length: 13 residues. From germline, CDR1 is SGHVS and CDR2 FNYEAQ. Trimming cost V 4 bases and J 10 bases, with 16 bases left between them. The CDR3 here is CASSSSGEEGAFF. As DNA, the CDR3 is TGTGCCAGCAGCTCGTCCGGGGAAGAGGGAGCTTTCTTT.

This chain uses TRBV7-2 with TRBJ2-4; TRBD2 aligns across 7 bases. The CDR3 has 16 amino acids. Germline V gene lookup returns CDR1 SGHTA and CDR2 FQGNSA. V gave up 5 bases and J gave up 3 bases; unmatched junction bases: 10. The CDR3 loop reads CASSPSRGVSKNIQYF. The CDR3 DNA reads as TGTGCCAGCAGCCCTAGCCGGGGGGTTAGCAAAAACATTCAGTACTTC. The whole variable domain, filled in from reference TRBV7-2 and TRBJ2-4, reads GAGVSQSPSNKVTEKGKDVELRCDPISGHTALYWYRQSLGQGLEFLIYFQGNSAPDKSGLPSDRFSAERTGGSVSTLTIQRTQQEDSAVYLCASSPSRGVSKNIQYFGAGTRLSVL.

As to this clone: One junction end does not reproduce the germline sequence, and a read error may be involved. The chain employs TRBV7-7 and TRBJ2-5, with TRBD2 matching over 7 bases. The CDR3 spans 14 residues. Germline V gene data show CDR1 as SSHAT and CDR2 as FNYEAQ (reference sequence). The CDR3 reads CASSTGLGGETQYF. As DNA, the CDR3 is TGTGCTAGCAGCACGGGACTCGGGGGGGAGACCCAGTACTTC.

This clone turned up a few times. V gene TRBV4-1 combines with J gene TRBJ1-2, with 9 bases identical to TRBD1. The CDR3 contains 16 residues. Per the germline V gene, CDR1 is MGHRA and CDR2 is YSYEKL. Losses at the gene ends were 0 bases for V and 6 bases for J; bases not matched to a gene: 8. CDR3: CASSQEPGQGRDGYTF. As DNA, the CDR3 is TGCGCCAGCAGCCAAGAACCCGGACAGGGGCGGGATGGCTACACCTTC.

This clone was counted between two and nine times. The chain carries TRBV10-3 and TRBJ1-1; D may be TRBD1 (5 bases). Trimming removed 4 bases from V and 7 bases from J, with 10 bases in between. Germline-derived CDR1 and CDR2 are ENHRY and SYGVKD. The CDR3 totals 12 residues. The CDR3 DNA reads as TGTGCCATCAGTGGGGGGGACGGTGAAGCTTTCTTT. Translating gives CAISGGDGEAFF.

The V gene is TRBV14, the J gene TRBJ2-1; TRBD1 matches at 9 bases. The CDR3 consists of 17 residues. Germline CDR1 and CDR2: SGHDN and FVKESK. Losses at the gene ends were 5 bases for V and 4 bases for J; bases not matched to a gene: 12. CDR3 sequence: CASSKGGQGLIYNEQFF. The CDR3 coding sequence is TGTGCCAGCAGCAAGGGGGGACAGGGCCTTATTTACAATGAGCAGTTCTTC.

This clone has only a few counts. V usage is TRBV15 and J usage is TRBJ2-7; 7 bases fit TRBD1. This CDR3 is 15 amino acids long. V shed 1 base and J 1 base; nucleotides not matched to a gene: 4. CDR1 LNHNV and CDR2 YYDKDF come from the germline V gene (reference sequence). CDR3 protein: CATSRGQGTSYEQYF. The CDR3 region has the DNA TGTGCCACCAGCAGAGGACAGGGAACTTCCTACGAGCAGTACTTC.